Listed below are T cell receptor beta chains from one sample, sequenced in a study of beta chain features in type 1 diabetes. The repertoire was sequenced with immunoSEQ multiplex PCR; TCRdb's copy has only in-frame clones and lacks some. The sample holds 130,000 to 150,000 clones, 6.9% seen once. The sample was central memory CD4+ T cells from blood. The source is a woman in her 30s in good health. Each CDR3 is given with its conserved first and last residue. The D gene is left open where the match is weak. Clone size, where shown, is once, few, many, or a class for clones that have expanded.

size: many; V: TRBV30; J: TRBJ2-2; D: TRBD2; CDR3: CAWRTSGKAGELFF; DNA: TGTGCCTGGAGGACTAGCGGGAAAGCCGGGGAGCTGTTTTTT
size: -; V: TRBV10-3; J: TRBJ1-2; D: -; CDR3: CAISTGTLGNGYTF; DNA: TGTGCCATCAGCACCGGGACATTGGGGAATGGCTACACCTTC
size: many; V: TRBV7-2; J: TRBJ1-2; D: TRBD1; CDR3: CASSPGQGGGYGYTF; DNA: TGTGCCAGCAGCCCCGGACAGGGGGGAGGGTATGGCTACACCTTC
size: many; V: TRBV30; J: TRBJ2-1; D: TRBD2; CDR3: CAWSVGLAGYNEQFF; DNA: TGTGCCTGGAGTGTGGGACTAGCGGGGTACAATGAGCAGTTCTTC
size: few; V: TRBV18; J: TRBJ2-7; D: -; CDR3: CASSQESFYEQYF; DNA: TGTGCCAGCTCACAGGAGTCGTTCTACGAGCAGTACTTC
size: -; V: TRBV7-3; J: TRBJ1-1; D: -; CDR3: CASSLSAGETEAFF; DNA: TGTGCCAGCAGCTTGTCCGCAGGGGAGACTGAAGCTTTCTTT
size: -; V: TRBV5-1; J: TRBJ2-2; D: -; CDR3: CASSPRVEVGELFF; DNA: TGCGCCAGCAGCCCGAGGGTAGAGGTCGGGGAGCTGTTTTTT
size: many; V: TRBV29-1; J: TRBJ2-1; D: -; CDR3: CSVDRLEQFF; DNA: TGCAGCGTAGACAGGCTTGAGCAGTTCTTC
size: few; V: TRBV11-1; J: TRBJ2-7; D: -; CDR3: CASSLDGTGDYEQYF; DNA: TGTGCCAGCAGCTTAGATGGGACGGGGGACTACGAGCAGTACTTC
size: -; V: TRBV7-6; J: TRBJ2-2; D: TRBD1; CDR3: CASSARQGTGELFF; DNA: TGTGCCAGCAGCGCACGACAGGGGACCGGGGAGCTGTTTTTT
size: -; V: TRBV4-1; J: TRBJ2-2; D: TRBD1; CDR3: CASSQRTGGINTGELFF; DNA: TGCGCCAGCAGCCAAAGGACAGGGGGAATTAACACCGGGGAGCTGTTTTTT
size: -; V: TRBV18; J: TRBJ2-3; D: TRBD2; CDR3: CASSKTSGWTDTQYF; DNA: TGTGCCAGCTCAAAGACTAGCGGGTGGACAGATACGCAGTATTTT
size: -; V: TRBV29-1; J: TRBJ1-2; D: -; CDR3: CSVARRESYGYTF; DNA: TGCAGCGTTGCTCGCAGGGAAAGCTATGGCTACACCTTC
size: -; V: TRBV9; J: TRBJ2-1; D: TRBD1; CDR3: CASSVAAAGQGNNEQFF; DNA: TGTGCCAGCAGCGTAGCGGCAGCGGGACAGGGCAACAATGAGCAGTTCTTC
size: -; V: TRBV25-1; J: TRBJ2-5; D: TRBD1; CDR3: CASSEATRDRGHETQYF; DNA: TGTGCCAGCAGTGAAGCCACCCGGGACAGGGGGCATGAGACCCAGTACTTC
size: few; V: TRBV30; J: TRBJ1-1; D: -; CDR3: CAWSDSQGYTEAFF; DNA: TGTGCCTGGAGCGATTCACAGGGATACACTGAAGCTTTCTTT
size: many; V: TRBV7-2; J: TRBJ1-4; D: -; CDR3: CASSLSWVGEKLFF; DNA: TGTGCCAGCAGCTTATCCTGGGTCGGGGAAAAACTGTTTTTT
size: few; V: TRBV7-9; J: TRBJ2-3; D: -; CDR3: CASSPYTDTQYF; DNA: TGTGCCAGCAGCCCCTACACAGATACGCAGTATTTT
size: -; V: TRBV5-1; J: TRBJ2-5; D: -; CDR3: CASSLQGQETQYF; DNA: TGCGCCAGCAGCTTACAGGGCCAAGAGACCCAGTACTTC
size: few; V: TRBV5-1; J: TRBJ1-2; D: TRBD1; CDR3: CASSAGTGSNYGYTF; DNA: TGCGCCAGCAGCGCCGGGACAGGGTCTAACTATGGCTACACCTTC
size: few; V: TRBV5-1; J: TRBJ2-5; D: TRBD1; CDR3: CASSLAGTGGVLTQYF; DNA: TGCGCCAGCAGCTTGGCGGGGACAGGGGGCGTTTTGACCCAGTACTTC
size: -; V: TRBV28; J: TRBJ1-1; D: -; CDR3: CASSFAGGKAFF; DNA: TGTGCCAGCAGTTTTGCCGGGGGGAAAGCTTTCTTT
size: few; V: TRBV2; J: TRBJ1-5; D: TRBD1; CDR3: CASSHDRGYQPQHF; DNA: TGTGCCAGCAGTCATGACAGGGGTTATCAGCCCCAGCATTTT
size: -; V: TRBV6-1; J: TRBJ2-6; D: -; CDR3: CASRPGEANVLTF; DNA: TGTGCCAGCAGGCCAGGGGAGGCCAACGTCCTGACTTTC
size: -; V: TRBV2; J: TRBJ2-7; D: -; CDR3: CASRQKPYEQYF; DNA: TGTGCCAGCAGACAGAAACCCTACGAGCAGTACTTC
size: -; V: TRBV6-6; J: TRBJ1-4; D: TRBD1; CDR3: CASSASGTGLSKLFF; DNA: TGTGCCAGCAGTGCCTCCGGGACAGGGTTGTCGAAACTGTTTTTT
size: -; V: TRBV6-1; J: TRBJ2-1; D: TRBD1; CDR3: CASRDPQGLGEQFF; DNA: TGTGCCAGCAGGGATCCACAGGGGTTAGGTGAGCAGTTCTTC
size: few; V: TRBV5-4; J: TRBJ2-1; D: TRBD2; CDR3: CASSFERAGGLDEQFF; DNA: TGTGCCAGCAGCTTCGAGCGGGCGGGAGGGCTCGATGAGCAGTTCTTC
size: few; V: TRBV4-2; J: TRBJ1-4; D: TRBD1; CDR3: CASSTGTESEKLFF; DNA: TGTGCCAGCAGTACCGGGACAGAAAGTGAAAAACTGTTTTTT
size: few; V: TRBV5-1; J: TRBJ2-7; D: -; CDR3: CASSLSYDSYEQYF; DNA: TGCGCCAGCAGCCTGAGTTACGACAGCTACGAGCAGTACTTC
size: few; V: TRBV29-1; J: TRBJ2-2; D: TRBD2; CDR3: CSVPLGGLAGGNTGELFF; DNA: TGCAGCGTTCCCCTGGGGGGACTAGCGGGAGGCAACACCGGGGAGCTGTTTTTT
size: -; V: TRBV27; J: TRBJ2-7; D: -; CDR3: CASSLWGWGKSEQYF; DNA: TGTGCCAGCAGCCTTTGGGGATGGGGCAAGTCCGAGCAGTACTTC
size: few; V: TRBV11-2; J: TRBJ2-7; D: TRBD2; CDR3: CASSLVGREGEQYF; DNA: TGTGCCAGCAGCTTGGTTGGCAGGGAGGGGGAGCAGTACTTC
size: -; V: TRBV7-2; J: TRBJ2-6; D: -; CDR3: CASSFGQLTGANVLTF; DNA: TGTGCCAGCAGCTTCGGACAGCTAACTGGGGCCAACGTCCTGACTTTC
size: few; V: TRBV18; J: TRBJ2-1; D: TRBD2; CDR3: CASSPRTSDYNEQFF; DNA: TGTGCCAGCTCACCGAGGACTAGCGACTACAATGAGCAGTTCTTC
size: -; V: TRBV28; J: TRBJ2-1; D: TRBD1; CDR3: CASSFETGKGGEQFF; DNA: TGTGCCAGCAGTTTTGAGACAGGGAAAGGAGGTGAGCAGTTCTTC
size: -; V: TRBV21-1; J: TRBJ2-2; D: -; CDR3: CASSRAGSCGELFF; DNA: TGTGCCAGCAGCAGGGCGGGGAGTTGCGGGGAGCTGTTTTTT
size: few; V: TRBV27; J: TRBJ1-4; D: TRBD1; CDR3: CASSPWDSSNEKLFF; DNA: TGTGCCAGCAGTCCATGGGACAGCTCAAATGAAAAACTGTTTTTT
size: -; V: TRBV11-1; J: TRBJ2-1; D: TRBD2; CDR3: CASRPMTSGSNEQFF; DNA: TGTGCCAGCAGACCTATGACTAGCGGGAGTAATGAGCAGTTCTTC
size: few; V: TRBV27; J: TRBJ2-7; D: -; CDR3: CASSLWSGTSYEQYF; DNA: TGTGCCAGCAGTTTATGGAGCGGGACAAGCTACGAGCAGTACTTC
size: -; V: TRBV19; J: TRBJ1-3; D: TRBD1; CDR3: CASRPGTVRSGNTIYF; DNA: TGTGCCAGTAGACCCGGGACAGTTCGCTCTGGAAACACCATATATTTT
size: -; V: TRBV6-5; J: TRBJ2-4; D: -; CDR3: CASSYDSYGKNIQYF; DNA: TGTGCCAGCAGTTACGACAGTTACGGCAAAAACATTCAGTACTTC
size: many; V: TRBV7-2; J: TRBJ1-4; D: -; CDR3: CASSSKVEKLFF; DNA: TGTGCCAGCAGCTCTAAAGTGGAAAAACTGTTTTTT
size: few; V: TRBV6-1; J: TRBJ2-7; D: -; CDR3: CASSEALLGSYEQYF; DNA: TGTGCCAGCAGTGAAGCGCTTCTAGGTTCCTACGAGCAGTACTTC
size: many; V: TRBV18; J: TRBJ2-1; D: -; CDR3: CASSPSRDNEQFF; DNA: TGTGCCAGCTCACCTTCGCGAGACAATGAGCAGTTCTTC
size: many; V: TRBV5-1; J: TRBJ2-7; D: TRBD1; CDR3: CASSGRDRVYEQYF; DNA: TGCGCCAGCAGCGGCCGGGACAGGGTGTACGAGCAGTACTTC